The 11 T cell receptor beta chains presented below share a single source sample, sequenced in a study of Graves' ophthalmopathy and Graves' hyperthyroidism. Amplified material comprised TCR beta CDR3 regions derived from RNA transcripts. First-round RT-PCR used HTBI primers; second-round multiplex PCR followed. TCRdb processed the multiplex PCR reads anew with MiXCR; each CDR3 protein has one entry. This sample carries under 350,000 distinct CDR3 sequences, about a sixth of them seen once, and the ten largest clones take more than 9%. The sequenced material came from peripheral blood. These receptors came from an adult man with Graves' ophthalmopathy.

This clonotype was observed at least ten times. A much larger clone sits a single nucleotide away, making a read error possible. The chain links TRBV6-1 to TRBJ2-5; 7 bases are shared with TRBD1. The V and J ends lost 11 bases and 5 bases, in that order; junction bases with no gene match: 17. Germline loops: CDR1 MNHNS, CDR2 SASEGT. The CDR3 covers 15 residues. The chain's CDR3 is CACIGQGVDRETQYF. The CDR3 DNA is TGTGCCTGCATCGGGCAGGGGGTGGATCGGGAGACCCAGTACTTC.

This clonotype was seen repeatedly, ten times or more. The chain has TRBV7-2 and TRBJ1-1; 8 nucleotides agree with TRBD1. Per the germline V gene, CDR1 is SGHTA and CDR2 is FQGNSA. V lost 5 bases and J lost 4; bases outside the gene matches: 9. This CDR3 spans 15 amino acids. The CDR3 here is CASSPLTTGGTEAFF. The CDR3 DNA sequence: TGTGCCAGCAGCCCACTGACTACAGGGGGCACTGAAGCTTTCTTT.

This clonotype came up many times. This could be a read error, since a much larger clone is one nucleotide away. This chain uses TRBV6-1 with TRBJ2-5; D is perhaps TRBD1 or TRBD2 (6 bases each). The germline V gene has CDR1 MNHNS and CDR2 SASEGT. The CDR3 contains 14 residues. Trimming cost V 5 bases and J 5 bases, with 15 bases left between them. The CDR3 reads CASSSPMGGETQYF. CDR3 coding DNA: TGTGCCAGCAGTAGCCCCATGGGGGGCGAGACCCAGTACTTC.

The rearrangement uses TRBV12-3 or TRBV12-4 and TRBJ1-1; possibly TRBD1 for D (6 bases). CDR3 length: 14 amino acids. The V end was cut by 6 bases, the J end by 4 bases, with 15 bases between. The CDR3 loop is CASREQGSSTEAFF. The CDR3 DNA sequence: TGTGCCAGCAGGGAACAGGGCTCAAGCACTGAAGCTTTCTTT.

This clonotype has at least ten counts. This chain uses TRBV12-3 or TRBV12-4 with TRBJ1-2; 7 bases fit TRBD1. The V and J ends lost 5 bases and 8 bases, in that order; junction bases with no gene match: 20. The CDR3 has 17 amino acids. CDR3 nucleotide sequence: TGTGCCAGCAGTCATTTTCCCGGGACAGCTATTGCCTACGGCTACACCTTC. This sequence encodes CASSHFPGTAIAYGYTF.

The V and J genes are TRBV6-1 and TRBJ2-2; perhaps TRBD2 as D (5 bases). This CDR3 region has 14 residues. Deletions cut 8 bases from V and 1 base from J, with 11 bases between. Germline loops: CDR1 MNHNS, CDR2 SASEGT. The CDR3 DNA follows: TGTGCCAGCTCGGCGGACTGGAACACCGGGGAGCTGTTTTTT. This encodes CASSADWNTGELFF.

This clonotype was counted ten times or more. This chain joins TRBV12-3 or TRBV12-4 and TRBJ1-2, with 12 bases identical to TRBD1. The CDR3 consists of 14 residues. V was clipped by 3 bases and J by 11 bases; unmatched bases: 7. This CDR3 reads CASSLGQGARRYTF. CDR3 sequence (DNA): TGTGCCAGCAGTTTGGGACAGGGGGCGCGACGATACACCTTC.

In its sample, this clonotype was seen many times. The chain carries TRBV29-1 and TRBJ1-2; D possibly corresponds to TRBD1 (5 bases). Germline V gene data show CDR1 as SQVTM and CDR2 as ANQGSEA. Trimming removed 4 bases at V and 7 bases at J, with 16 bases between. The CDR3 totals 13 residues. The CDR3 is CSVVGSRARGYTF. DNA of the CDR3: TGCAGCGTTGTTGGTTCCAGGGCTCGTGGCTACACCTTC.

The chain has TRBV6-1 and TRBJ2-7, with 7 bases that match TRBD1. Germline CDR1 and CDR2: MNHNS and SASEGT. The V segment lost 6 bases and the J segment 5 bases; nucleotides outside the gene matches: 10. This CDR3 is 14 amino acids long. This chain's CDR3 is CASSGRQGNHEQYF. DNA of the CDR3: TGTGCCAGCAGCGGTAGACAGGGTAACCACGAGCAGTACTTC.

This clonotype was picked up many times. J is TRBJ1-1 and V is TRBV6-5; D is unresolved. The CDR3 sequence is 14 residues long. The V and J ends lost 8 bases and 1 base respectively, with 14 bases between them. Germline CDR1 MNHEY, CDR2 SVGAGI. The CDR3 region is CASAKVVGNTEAFF. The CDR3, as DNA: TGTGCCAGCGCCAAGGTAGTGGGGAACACTGAAGCTTTCTTT.

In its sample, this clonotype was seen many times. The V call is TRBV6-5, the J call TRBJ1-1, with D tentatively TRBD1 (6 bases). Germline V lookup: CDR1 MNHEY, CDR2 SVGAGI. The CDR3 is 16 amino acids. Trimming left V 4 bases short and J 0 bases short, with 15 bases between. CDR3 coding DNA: TGTGCCAGCAGTTTGCCCCGTGGGGGCTTGAACACTGAAGCTTTCTTT. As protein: CASSLPRGGLNTEAFF.